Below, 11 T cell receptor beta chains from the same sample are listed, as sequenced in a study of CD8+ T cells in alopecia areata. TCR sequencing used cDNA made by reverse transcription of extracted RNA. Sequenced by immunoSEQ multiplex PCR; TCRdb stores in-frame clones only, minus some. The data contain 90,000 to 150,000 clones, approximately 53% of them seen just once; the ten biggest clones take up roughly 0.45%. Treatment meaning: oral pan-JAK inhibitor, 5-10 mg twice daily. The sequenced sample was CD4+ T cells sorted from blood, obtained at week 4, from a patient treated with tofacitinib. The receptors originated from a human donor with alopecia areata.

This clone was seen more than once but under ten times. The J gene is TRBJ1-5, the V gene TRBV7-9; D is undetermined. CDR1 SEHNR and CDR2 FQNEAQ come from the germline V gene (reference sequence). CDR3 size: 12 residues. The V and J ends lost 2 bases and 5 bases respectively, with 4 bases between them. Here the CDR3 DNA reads TGTGCCAGCAGCTTAAGGGATCAGCCCCAGCATTTT. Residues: CASSLRDQPQHF.

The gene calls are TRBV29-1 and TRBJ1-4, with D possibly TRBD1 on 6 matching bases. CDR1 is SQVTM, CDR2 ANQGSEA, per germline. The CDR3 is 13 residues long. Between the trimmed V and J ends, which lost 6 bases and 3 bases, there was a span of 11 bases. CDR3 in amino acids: CSVEGGANEKLFF. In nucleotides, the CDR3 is TGCAGCGTCGAGGGGGGGGCTAATGAAAAACTGTTTTTT.

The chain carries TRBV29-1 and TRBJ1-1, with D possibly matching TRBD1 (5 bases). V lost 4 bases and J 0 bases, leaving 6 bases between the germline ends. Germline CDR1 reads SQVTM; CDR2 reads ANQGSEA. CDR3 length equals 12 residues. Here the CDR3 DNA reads TGCAGCGTTGGGGGGGTGAACACTGAAGCTTTCTTT. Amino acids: CSVGGVNTEAFF.

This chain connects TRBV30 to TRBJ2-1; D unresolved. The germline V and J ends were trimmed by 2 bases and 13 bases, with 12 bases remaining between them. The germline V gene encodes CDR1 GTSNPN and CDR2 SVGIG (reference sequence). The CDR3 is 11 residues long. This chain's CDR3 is CAWSKQLNQFF. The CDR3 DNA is TGTGCCTGGAGTAAGCAACTGAACCAGTTCTTC. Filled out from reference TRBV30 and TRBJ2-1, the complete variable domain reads SQTIHQWPATLVQPVGSPLSLECTVEGTSNPNLYWYRQAAGRGLQLLFYSVGIGQISSEVPQNLSASRPQDRQFILSSKKLLLSDSGFYLCAWSKQLNQFFGPGTRLTVL.

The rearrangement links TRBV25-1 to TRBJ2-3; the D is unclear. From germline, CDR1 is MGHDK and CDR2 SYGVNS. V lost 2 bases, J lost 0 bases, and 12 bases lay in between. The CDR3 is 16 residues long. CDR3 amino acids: CASSEGKRMSTDTQYF. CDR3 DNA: TGTGCCAGCAGTGAAGGGAAGAGGATGAGCACAGATACGCAGTATTTT.

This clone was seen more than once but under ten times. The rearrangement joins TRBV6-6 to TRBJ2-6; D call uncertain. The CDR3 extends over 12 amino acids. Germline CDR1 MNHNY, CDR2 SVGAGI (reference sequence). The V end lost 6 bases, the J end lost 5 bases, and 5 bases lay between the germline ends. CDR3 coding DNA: TGTGCCAGCAGCTCCTGGGCCAACGTCCTGACTTTC. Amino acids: CASSSWANVLTF.

CDR3 sequence (DNA): TGTGCCAGCAGCTTAAACCAGGGCGGTGAAAAACTGTTTTTT. It codes for CASSLNQGGEKLFF. The chain links TRBV7-9 to TRBJ1-4, with a possible D match to TRBD1 (5 bases). The length of the CDR3 is 14 residues. Trimming shortened V by 2 bases and J by 7 bases, and 11 bases separated the two germline ends. Germline V gives CDR1 SEHNR, CDR2 FQNEAQ (reference sequence).

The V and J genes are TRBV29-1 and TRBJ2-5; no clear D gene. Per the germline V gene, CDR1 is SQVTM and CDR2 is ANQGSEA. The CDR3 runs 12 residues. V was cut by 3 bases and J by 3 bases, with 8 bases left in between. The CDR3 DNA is TGCAGCGTTGAGAGTCCAAAAGAGACCCAGTACTTC. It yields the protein CSVESPKETQYF.

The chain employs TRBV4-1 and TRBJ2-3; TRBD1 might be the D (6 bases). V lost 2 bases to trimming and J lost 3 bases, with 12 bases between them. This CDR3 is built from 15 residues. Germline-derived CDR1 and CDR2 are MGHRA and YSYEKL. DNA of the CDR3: TGCGCCAGCAGCCAACTGATCAGGGGTACAGATACGCAGTATTTT. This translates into CASSQLIRGTDTQYF.

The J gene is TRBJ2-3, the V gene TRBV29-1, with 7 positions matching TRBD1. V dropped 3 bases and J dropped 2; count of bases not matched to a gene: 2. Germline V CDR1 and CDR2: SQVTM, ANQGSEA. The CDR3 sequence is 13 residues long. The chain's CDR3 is CSVEGQYTDTQYF. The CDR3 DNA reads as TGCAGCGTTGAGGGACAGTACACAGATACGCAGTATTTT.

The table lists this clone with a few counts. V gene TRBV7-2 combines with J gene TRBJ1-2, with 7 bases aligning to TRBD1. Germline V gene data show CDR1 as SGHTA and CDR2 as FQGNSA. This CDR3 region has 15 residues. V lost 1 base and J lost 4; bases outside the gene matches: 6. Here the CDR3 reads CASSLVQGGGYGYTF. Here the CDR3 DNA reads TGTGCCAGCAGCTTAGTCCAGGGGGGTGGCTATGGCTACACCTTC.